The entry below gives a single TCR beta chain sequence along with its context. The sample belongs to a study of T cell changes during pregnancy in multiple sclerosis. Sequenced by immunoSEQ multiplex PCR; TCRdb stores in-frame clones only, minus some. The table lists roughly 61,000 clones, roughly 93% of them singletons. The V gene end was trimmed by 6 bases and the J gene end by 4 bases; junction bases not matched to a gene: 10. Germline V gene lookup returns CDR1 MDHEN and CDR2 SYDVKM. This CDR3 region has 15 residues. This receptor was obtained from a female donor with multiple sclerosis, enrolled in a pregnancy study. The chain combines TRBV28 with TRBJ2-7; 9 bases match TRBD1. Material: peripheral blood, obtained after pregnancy. CDR3 amino acids: CASSQPGQGFYEQYF. CDR3 bases: TGTGCCAGCAGCCAACCGGGACAGGGTTTTTACGAGCAGTACTTC.